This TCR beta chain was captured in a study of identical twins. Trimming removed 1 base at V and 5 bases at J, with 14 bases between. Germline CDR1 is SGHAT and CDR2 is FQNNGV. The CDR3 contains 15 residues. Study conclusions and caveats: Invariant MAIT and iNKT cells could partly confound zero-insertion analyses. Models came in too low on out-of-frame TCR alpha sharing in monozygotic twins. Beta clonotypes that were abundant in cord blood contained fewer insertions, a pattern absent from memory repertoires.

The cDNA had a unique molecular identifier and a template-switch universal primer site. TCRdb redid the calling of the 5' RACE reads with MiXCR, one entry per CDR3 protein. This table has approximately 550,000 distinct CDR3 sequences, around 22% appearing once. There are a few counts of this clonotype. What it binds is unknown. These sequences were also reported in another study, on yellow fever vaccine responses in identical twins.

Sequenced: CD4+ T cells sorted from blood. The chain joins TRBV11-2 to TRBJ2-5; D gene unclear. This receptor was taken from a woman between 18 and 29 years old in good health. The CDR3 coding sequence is TGTGCCAGCAGCTTAGTTTTCGGCCCTACGGAGACCCAGTACTTC. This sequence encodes CASSLVFGPTETQYF.